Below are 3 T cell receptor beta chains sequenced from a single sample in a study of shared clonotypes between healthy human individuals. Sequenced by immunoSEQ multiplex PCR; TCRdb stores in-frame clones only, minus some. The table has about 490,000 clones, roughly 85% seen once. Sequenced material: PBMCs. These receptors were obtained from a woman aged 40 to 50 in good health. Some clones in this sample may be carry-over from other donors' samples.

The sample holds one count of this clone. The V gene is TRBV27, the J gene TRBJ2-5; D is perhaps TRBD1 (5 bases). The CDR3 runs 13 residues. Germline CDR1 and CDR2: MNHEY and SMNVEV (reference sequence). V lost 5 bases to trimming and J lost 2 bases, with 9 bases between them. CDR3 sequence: CASSTRVQETQYF. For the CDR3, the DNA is TGTGCCAGCAGTACCAGGGTGCAAGAGACCCAGTACTTC.

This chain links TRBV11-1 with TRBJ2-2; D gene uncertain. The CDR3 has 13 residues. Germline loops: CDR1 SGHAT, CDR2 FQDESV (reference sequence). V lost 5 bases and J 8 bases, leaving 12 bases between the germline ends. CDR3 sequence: CASSLLVGGELFF. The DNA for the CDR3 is TGTGCCAGCAGCCTCCTAGTAGGTGGGGAGCTGTTTTTT.

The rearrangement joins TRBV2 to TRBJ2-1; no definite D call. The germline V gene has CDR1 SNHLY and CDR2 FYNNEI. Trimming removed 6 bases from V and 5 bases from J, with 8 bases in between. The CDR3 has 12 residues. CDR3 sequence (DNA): TGTGCCAGCAGGGGTGGTAACAATGAGCAGTTCTTC. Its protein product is CASRGGNNEQFF.